The 22 T cell receptor beta chains in this list originate from one sample, sequenced in a study of cytomegalovirus exposure and HLA in healthy donors. Produced via immunoSEQ multiplex PCR; TCRdb's table is partial and in-frame only. This table holds around 220,000 clones, roughly 84% found once. Sample: PBMCs. These receptor sequences come from a woman under 40 in good health and CMV-seropositive.

J is TRBJ2-4 and V is TRBV30; 7 bases match TRBD1. The CDR3 length is 14 residues. Losses at the gene ends were 5 bases for V and 6 bases for J; bases not matched to a gene: 10. Per germline, CDR1 GTSNPN and CDR2 SVGIG (reference sequence). DNA for the CDR3: TGTGCCTGGTCCGAAGGGGGCGGCAGAAACATTCAGTACTTC. As protein: CAWSEGGGRNIQYF.

The V and J genes are TRBV6-9 and TRBJ2-2; 12 bases fit TRBD2. The CDR3 totals 18 residues. V trimming: 5 bases; J trimming: 5 bases; junction bases outside the gene matches: 12. Germline V gene lookup returns CDR1 MNHGY and CDR2 SVAAGI. CDR3 amino acids: CASSRLAGETSSTGELFF. For the CDR3, the DNA is TGTGCCAGCAGTAGACTAGCGGGAGAAACCTCGAGTACCGGGGAGCTGTTTTTT.

The CDR3 is CATSNRDRVFWGYGYTF. The CDR3 DNA reads as TGTGCCACCAGCAACCGGGACAGGGTCTTCTGGGGCTATGGCTACACCTTC. The chain carries TRBV15 and TRBJ1-2, with 9 positions matching TRBD1. After removal of 4 bases from V and 4 bases from J, the junction contained 13 bases not matched to a gene. CDR3 length: 17 residues. Germline values: CDR1 LNHNV, CDR2 YYDKDF (reference sequence).

This clone has only one observation. The chain couples TRBV5-4 to TRBJ2-1, with 14 bases fitting TRBD2. V lost 4 bases and J lost 5; bases outside the gene matches: 2. Germline loops: CDR1 SGHNT, CDR2 YYREEE (reference sequence). The CDR3 has 15 residues. The CDR3 nucleotides read TGTGCCAGCAGCGAGACTAGCGGGAGGGACAATGAGCAGTTCTTC. Translating it yields CASSETSGRDNEQFF.

The V call is TRBV6-5, the J call TRBJ2-1; D ambiguous. CDR3 size: 14 residues. In germline, CDR1 is MNHEY, CDR2 SVGAGI. The germline V and J ends were trimmed by 7 bases and 0 bases, with 10 bases remaining between them. As DNA, the CDR3 is TGTGCCAGCAACGACCGCTACTCCTACAATGAGCAGTTCTTC. It is translated as CASNDRYSYNEQFF.

The chain couples TRBV6-5 to TRBJ2-7, with unresolved D. The CDR3 covers 11 residues. From germline, CDR1 is MNHEY and CDR2 SVGAGI. Trimming shortened V by 6 bases and J by 3 bases, and 6 bases separated the two germline ends. The CDR3 region has the DNA TGTGCCAGCAGCCGCCACTACGAGCAGTACTTC. Its translation: CASSRHYEQYF.

The rearrangement joins TRBV27 to TRBJ2-1; D unclear. From germline, CDR1 is MNHEY and CDR2 SMNVEV (reference sequence). V shed 3 bases and J shed 4 bases, with 10 bases lying between them. This CDR3 comprises 14 residues. DNA of the CDR3: TGTGCCAGCAGTTTCCGAGGATCTTACAATGAGCAGTTCTTC. Translated: CASSFRGSYNEQFF.

The chain employs TRBV27 and TRBJ2-6; D might be TRBD1 (5 bases). The CDR3 totals 17 residues. The V gene's germline CDR1 is MNHEY and CDR2 SMNVEV (reference sequence). The V gene lost 4 bases and the J gene lost 1 base, with 14 bases spanning the gap. CDR3 sequence (DNA): TGTGCCAGCAGTTGGGGCAGGGATCCGTCTGGGGCCAACGTCCTGACTTTC. Its protein product is CASSWGRDPSGANVLTF.

To note about this clone: Other nucleotide sequences in the sample specify the same CDR3. This chain links TRBV5-4 with TRBJ1-1, with D hard to call. Per the germline V gene, CDR1 is SGHNT and CDR2 is YYREEE (reference sequence). V was shortened by 0 bases and J by 2 bases, with 8 bases between the two germline ends. This CDR3 region has 14 residues. CDR3 DNA: TGTGCCAGCAGCTTGGACAGTCGAAACACTGAAGCTTTCTTT. Its translation: CASSLDSRNTEAFF.

V and J are TRBV18 and TRBJ2-3; 8 nucleotides line up with TRBD1. Germline values: CDR1 KGHSH, CDR2 LQKENI. The V and J ends lost 3 bases and 6 bases, in that order; junction bases with no gene match: 8. There are 15 residues in the CDR3. The CDR3 bases are TGTGCCAGCTCACCTGGGACAGGTCGGAGGGATACGCAGTATTTT. This encodes CASSPGTGRRDTQYF. Full variable domain (missing parts from reference TRBV18 and TRBJ2-3): NAGVMQNPRHLVRRRGQEARLRCSPMKGHSHVYWYRQLPEEGLKFMVYLQKENIIDESGMPKERFSAEFPKEGPSILRIQQVVRGDSAAYFCASSPGTGRRDTQYFGPGTRLTVL.

This clone has only one observation. The J gene is TRBJ2-7, the V gene TRBV27; D remains ambiguous. The CDR3 loop spans 16 amino acids. Germline CDR1 MNHEY, CDR2 SMNVEV (reference sequence). The germline V and J ends were trimmed by 0 bases and 2 bases, with 14 bases remaining between them. CDR3 in DNA: TGTGCCAGCAGTTTATCGCTTTTTGGCAAACCCTACGAGCAGTACTTC. This sequence encodes CASSLSLFGKPYEQYF.

The chain couples TRBV27 to TRBJ1-2; 9 bases are shared with TRBD1. The V gene's germline CDR1 is MNHEY and CDR2 SMNVEV (reference sequence). Trimming took 6 bases from V and 1 from J; bases not matched to a gene: 6. CDR3 length: 15 residues. The CDR3 protein is CASSQGQGINYGYTF. The CDR3 nucleotides are TGTGCCAGCAGCCAAGGACAGGGGATTAACTATGGCTACACCTTC.

This sequence joins TRBV5-6 and TRBJ2-3, with 7 bases lining up with TRBD2. V shed 0 bases and J 11 bases; nucleotides not matched to a gene: 3. From germline, CDR1 is SGHDT and CDR2 YYEEEE. This CDR3 has 12 residues. The CDR3 sequence: CASSLGEGRQYF. The CDR3 nucleotides are TGTGCCAGCAGCTTGGGGGAGGGTAGGCAGTATTTT.

The chain couples TRBV30 to TRBJ2-3; 14 nucleotides line up with TRBD2. The CDR3 contains 20 residues. Per germline, CDR1 GTSNPN and CDR2 SVGIG (reference sequence). J lost 3 bases, V lost 2 bases, and 16 bases had no gene match. Here the CDR3 reads CAWSPKPGTSGRMRTDTQYF. Here the CDR3 DNA reads TGTGCCTGGAGTCCTAAGCCCGGGACTAGCGGGAGAATGAGGACAGATACGCAGTATTTT. The full variable domain, rest sourced from reference TRBV30 and TRBJ2-3, is SQTIHQWPATLVQPVGSPLSLECTVEGTSNPNLYWYRQAAGRGLQLLFYSVGIGQISSEVPQNLSASRPQDRQFILSSKKLLLSDSGFYLCAWSPKPGTSGRMRTDTQYFGPGTRLTVL.

The chain has TRBV7-2 and TRBJ2-1, with TRBD2 identical over 9 bases. V shed 5 bases and J 7 bases; nucleotides not matched to a gene: 6. The V gene's germline CDR1 is SGHTA and CDR2 FQGNSA. This CDR3 has 14 residues. CDR3 in DNA: TGTGCCAGCAGCCCTCTAGCGGGGAGGAATGAGCAGTTCTTC. This translates into CASSPLAGRNEQFF. Based on the CDR3 plus reference TRBV7-2 and TRBJ2-1, the full variable domain is GAGVSQSPSNKVTEKGKDVELRCDPISGHTALYWYRQSLGQGLEFLIYFQGNSAPDKSGLPSDRFSAERTGGSVSTLTIQRTQQEDSAVYLCASSPLAGRNEQFFGPGTRLTVL.

The chain uses TRBV10-3 and TRBJ1-2; D might be TRBD1 (5 bases). Germline V gene sequence: CDR1 ENHRY, CDR2 SYGVKD. Deletions cut 0 bases from V and 8 bases from J, with 16 bases between. This CDR3 has 15 amino acids. CDR3 sequence (DNA): TGTGCCATCAGTGAGTCGAGGGGTGGTAGCCAGGGCTACACCTTC. Its protein product is CAISESRGGSQGYTF.

The genes are TRBV5-1 and TRBJ1-2; the D gene is possibly TRBD1 (6 bases). This CDR3 is built from 14 residues. Germline values: CDR1 SGHRS, CDR2 YFSETQ. The V end lost 4 bases, the J end lost 2 bases, and 12 bases lay between the germline ends. CDR3 DNA: TGCGCCAGCAGCCGGGGGGCGGCGAACTATGGCTACACCTTC. The encoded protein is CASSRGAANYGYTF. The whole variable domain, remainder taken from reference TRBV5-1 and TRBJ1-2, is KAGVTQTPRYLIKTRGQQVTLSCSPISGHRSVSWYQQTPGQGLQFLFEYFSETQRNKGNFPGRFSGRQFSNSRSEMNVSTLELGDSALYLCASSRGAANYGYTFGSGTRLTVV.

There are a few counts of this clone. The V and J genes are TRBV2 and TRBJ1-4; D possibly corresponds to TRBD1 (5 bases). V lost 7 bases, J lost 7 bases, and 22 bases lay in between. The CDR3 runs 16 residues. CDR1 SNHLY and CDR2 FYNNEI come from the germline V gene. The CDR3 sequence: CASTLMGLGGSEKLFF. The CDR3 nucleotides are TGTGCCAGCACCTTAATGGGATTGGGGGGGAGTGAAAAACTGTTTTTT.

The rearrangement uses TRBV9 and TRBJ2-7, with D perhaps matching TRBD2 (6 bases). Germline assignment: CDR1 SGDLS and CDR2 YYNGEE. The CDR3 runs 15 residues. V dropped 0 bases and J dropped 5 bases, with 15 bases sitting between them. As DNA, the CDR3 is TGTGCCAGCAGCGTAGAGGGACTCCTTGGGAACGAGCAGTACTTC. This sequence encodes CASSVEGLLGNEQYF. Supplemented by reference TRBV9 and TRBJ2-7, the full variable domain reads DSGVTQTPKHLITATGQRVTLRCSPRSGDLSVYWYQQSLDQGLQFLIQYYNGEERAKGNILERFSAQQFPDLHSELNLSSLELGDSALYFCASSVEGLLGNEQYFGPGTRLTVT.

V gene TRBV7-2 combines with J gene TRBJ2-2; TRBD2 matches at 9 bases. J was trimmed by 6 bases and V by 3 bases; bases with no gene match: 5. The CDR3 contains 15 residues. The germline CDR1 and CDR2 sequences are SGHTA and FQGNSA. The CDR3 DNA reads as TGTGCCAGCAGCTTTGCGGGAGGGCCCGCCGGGGAGCTGTTTTTT. Translation: CASSFAGGPAGELFF.

This clone has more than one count but fewer than ten. As DNA, the CDR3 is TGTGCCAGCAGTTTATGGGACTCAAAAGGGGAGCTGTTTTTT. It translates to CASSLWDSKGELFF. This chain uses TRBV27 with TRBJ2-2; a weak D match, TRBD2 (6 bases). Trimming left V 1 base short and J 8 bases short, with 11 bases between. Germline V gene data show CDR1 as MNHEY and CDR2 as SMNVEV (reference sequence). This CDR3 is built from 14 residues.

This clone was seen a few times. The chain carries TRBV30 and TRBJ2-7; possibly TRBD2 for D (6 bases). Germline V gene lookup returns CDR1 GTSNPN and CDR2 SVGIG (reference sequence). Trimming took off 1 base at V and 2 bases at J, with 12 bases between the two ends. CDR3 length: 14 amino acids. CDR3: CAWSGPSEPYEQYF. As DNA, the CDR3 is TGTGCCTGGAGTGGTCCTAGCGAGCCCTACGAGCAGTACTTC.